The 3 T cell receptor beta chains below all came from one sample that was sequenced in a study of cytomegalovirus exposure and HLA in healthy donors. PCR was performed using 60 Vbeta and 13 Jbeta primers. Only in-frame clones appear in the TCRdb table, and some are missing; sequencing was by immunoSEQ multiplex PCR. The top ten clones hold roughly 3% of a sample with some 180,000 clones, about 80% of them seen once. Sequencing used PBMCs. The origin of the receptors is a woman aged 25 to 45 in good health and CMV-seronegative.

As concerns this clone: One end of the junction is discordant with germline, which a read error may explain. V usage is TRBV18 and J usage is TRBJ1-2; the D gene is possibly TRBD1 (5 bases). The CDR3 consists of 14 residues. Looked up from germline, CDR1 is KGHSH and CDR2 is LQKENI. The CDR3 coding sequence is TGTGCCAGCTCACCCGAGGGACTTAACTATGGCTACCCCTTC. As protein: CASSPEGLNYGYPF.

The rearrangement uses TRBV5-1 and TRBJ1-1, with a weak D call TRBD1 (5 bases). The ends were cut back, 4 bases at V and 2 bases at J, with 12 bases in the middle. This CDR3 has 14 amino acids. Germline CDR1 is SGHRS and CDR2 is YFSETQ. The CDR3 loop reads CASSMTAHNTEAFF. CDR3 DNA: TGCGCCAGCAGCATGACAGCCCATAACACTGAAGCTTTCTTT.

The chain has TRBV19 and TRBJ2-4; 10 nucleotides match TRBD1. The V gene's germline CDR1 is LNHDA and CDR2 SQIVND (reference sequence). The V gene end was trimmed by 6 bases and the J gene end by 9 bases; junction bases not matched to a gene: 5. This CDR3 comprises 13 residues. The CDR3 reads CASSPGTGVIQYF. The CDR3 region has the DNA TGTGCCAGTAGCCCGGGGACAGGGGTCATTCAGTACTTC.